This T cell receptor (beta chain) came from a study of cytomegalovirus exposure and HLA in healthy donors (dated by TCRdb to 2016 to 2017). At the level of the whole study: According to an earlier analysis of several hundred of the donors, 150 million to 200 million T cells yielded roughly 110 million unique TCR beta sequences and approximately 280 Gb of sequence data. About 300 gigabases of sequencing data and approximately 80 million unique TCR sequences were included in an early release covering around 650 HLA-typed donors. The genetic ancestry cluster associated with self-reported Caucasian donors included about 84% of the 300 to 450 genotyped donors. The study aimed to test whether signatures of past pathogen exposure could be identified by cataloging public T cell receptors. The T cell repertoires of roughly 660 subjects were profiled by immunosequencing and related to cytomegalovirus serostatus. Along with the approximately 650-subject first cohort, a separate validation cohort of more than 90 different subjects was used. The study combined high-throughput TCR immunosequencing, statistical association of individual TCRs with disease status, and machine learning to predict cytomegalovirus infection status. A later analysis re-examined previously published TCR beta repertoires from just over 650 donors and added high-resolution HLA genotyping to investigate patterns of TCR occurrence. In the later analysis, no new phenotypic data were used to find candidate immune exposures; instead, reliance was placed on TCR beta sequences and their occurrence across donors. An earlier analysis of roughly 600 of the donors used high-throughput TCR beta sequencing to judge whether each TCR beta V gene segment behaved as functional or pseudogenic. Alongside the repertoire data, information on donor age, sex, ethnicity and CMV serostatus was compiled. Genome-wide SNP genotypes for about 60% of the roughly 670 donors were used in a later genetic analysis, which treated that subset as a discovery cohort. All discovery cohort repertoires had been generated on a single sequencing platform. HLA typing covered class I and class II loci at four-digit resolution. Typing coverage varied by locus: roughly 620-640 donors for A, B, C, DRB1 and DQB1; approximately 500 for DQA1; approximately 570 for DPA1; around 490 for DPB1. Several DR-DQ haplotypes were treated as single units for association and clustering because of strong linkage in the cohort. Among about 370 genotyped donors of the cohort, an average of approximately 240,000 unique TCR beta nucleotide sequences was sequenced per donor, of which about 19% were non-productive. Broad study findings and their caveats: Most CMV-associated TCR beta chains appeared to be HLA-restricted in a later analysis, and the HLA associations seemed to be driven largely by CMV exposure. About 17 rarely observed V segments, including chromosome 9 orphons, were excluded from the earlier analysis of just under 600 of the donors because counts were too low. It was suggested by the authors that the approach could potentially be generalized to other disease states and immunological phenotypes. Because the 87-base-pair reads could not distinguish some IMGT-functional V segments, including TRBV6-2 and TRBV6-3, those segments were excluded. Cytomegalovirus status was reported to be diagnosed by the classifier with high specificity and sensitivity in both the original and validation cohorts. A few of the identified cytomegalovirus-associated TCR beta chains were confirmed in vitro to be specific for cytomegalovirus antigens. In a later genetic analysis, a missense DCLRE1C variant was associated with V-gene and J-gene trimming of TCR beta chains, and the association was replicated in an independent cohort. Linkage disequilibrium might explain the correlated functional status among segregating V segments, but an unknown experimental factor could not be ruled out. In a later analysis, the rate of TCR association differed among HLA loci, with DRB1 alleles having the most associated TCRs and HLA-C alleles having the fewest. When HLA alleles, especially DR and DQ, strongly co-occurred, TCR associations were difficult to assign to individual alleles. According to a later genetic analysis, donors in an Asian-associated ancestry cluster had fewer N-insertions in productive TCRs than the approximately 700-donor mean. A further reported finding was that TCR beta sequences accurately predicted the HLA-A and HLA-B alleles for most subjects in the first cohort. A cluster of highly shared sequence variants was judged likely to be a technical artifact of the sequencing pipeline. Specific HLA alleles were associated with 15,000 to 20,000 TCR beta sequences at a false discovery rate of 0.05 in a later analysis. The presence/absence analyses assumed that sequencing depth was roughly uniform across donors, and that assumption may not be true. Several of the top co-occurrence clusters appeared to be linked to parvovirus B19, influenza, CMV and Epstein-Barr virus, according to a later analysis. The cohort was sequenced for TCR beta chains only, and without alpha or paired-chain data the features that could be detected were limited. Immune exposure information for the cohort was limited to CMV serostatus. Most TCR sequences were observed very rarely across donors, whereas some public TCRs were present in many individuals. In an earlier analysis of some 550 of the donors, most TCR beta V segments were observed in productive rearrangements about 90% or about 30% of the time, broadly matching IMGT annotations. In a later analysis, HLA-associated TCR beta chains were found to be more clonally expanded and to have lower generation probabilities than equally common non-associated chains. Because HLA typing was unavailable for some donors at each locus, only the typed subset was used in association tests. The study gave a list of about 170 TCR beta chains associated with cytomegalovirus.

In total, roughly 670 healthy bone marrow donors made up the cohort. Cohort members were all nominally healthy when sampled, although unrecorded immune exposures were likely present. The donor tested CMV seronegative and was one of the 352 seronegative cohort members. Every donor gave a peripheral blood sample, and the peripheral blood mononuclear cells from that sample were used for TCR beta sequencing. The Qiagen DNeasy Blood Extraction Kit was used to extract genomic DNA from the blood cell samples. This clone came up once. Its antigen is unknown. No much larger clone is present one base from it, and per-base qualities are unavailable. The germline V gene supplies CDR1 MNHNS and CDR2 SASEGT. V is trimmed back by 0 bases and J by 4 bases, and the junction contains 14 bases that no gene match accounts for. Its CDR3 holds 18 amino acids, cysteine through phenylalanine. Only the CDR3 DNA is retained, 54 bases long and in frame from the first base.

Libraries were built with the immunoSEQ multiplex PCR assay. For the multiplex PCR, a mixture combining 60 forward primers for TCR Vbeta segments and 13 reverse primers for TCR Jbeta segments was used. The CDR3 region of rearranged TCR beta genes was amplified from genomic DNA with a multiplex PCR assay. Amplified TCR beta libraries were sequenced as 87-base-pair reads on the Illumina HiSeq System. The paper's data handling went like this. In a later analysis, some 80 million unique TCR beta chains were counted across the roughly 610 repertoires, and around 10 million of these chains were shared by at least two donors. To remove PCR and sequencing errors, raw reads were error-corrected and collapsed into unique sequences using a nearest-neighbor algorithm that merged closely related sequences. Alignment of CDR3 sequences to IMGT reference sequences was used to assign V, D and J gene segments. For a sequence to be retained, a match of at least six nucleotides was required to both a V gene segment and a J gene segment. Rearrangements were classified as productive when the CDR3 lacked stop codons and remained in frame with V and J, and all other rearrangements were classified as non-productive. Following IMGT convention, CDR3 was defined as the stretch from the second conserved V-encoded cysteine up to the conserved J-encoded phenylalanine. The earlier analysis of about 620 of the donors excluded sequences that lacked an unambiguous match to a single V gene segment. In an earlier analysis of roughly 500 of the donors, V segments were called functional above 56.7% productive rearrangements and were called segregating when the between-donor standard deviation exceeded 5%. A statistical classification framework was developed to diagnose cytomegalovirus status using the catalog of TCR beta chain sequences. V and J gene assignment, in a later analysis, came from comparing TCR nucleotide sequences with IMGT/GENE-DB human TR gene sequences. In a later analysis, CDR3 sequences and most-parsimonious VDJ recombination scenarios were assigned using the TCRdist pipeline. In a later analysis, every TCR beta chain was defined by the combination of its CDR3 amino acid sequence and its V-gene family, and reads without a unique V-gene family were dropped. As a way to deal with suspected cross-contamination and a sequencing artifact, a later analysis dropped approximately 590 nucleotide sequences that were highly shared and had low generation probability. A later analysis calculated a clonal expansion index for each public chain from normalized within-repertoire ranks of inferred template counts. A later analysis computed generation probabilities with a VDJ recombination model fitted to out-of-frame rearrangements, and checked the results against IGoR. In a later analysis, hypergeometric tests were used to score TCR-TCR, TCR-HLA and TCR-CMV co-occurrence, with a repertoire-size bias correction applied to TCR pairs. False discovery rates were estimated in a later analysis by permuting HLA or CMV assignments 20 times. A later analysis grouped co-occurring TCRs with DBSCAN, adding TCRdist sequence similarity when clustering within HLA-allele-positive subsets. Co-occurrence clustering excluded repertoires with fewer than 30,000 or more than 120,000 public chains, plus five with anomalous nucleotide sharing. Sourced from immuneACCESS, this table was stored by TCRdb with only in-frame sequences that have V and J called. A share of the clones is absent; for the studies checked, an unresolved V gene accounts for under half, and the remainder has no known explanation. The V and J calls and clone size are taken from that table; D and trimming were inferred from the DNA. Here the sample has 100,000 to 140,000 clones; 77% occur a single time. The ten biggest clones cover more than 4% of the sample.

This receptor chain uses TRBV6-1 and TRBJ1-2; 7 bases in the middle match TRBD1. The sequenced material came from PBMCs. This sequence originates from a male donor in good health and CMV-seronegative. CDR3 sequence: CASSEAGRYVRGSYGYTF. The sequenced DNA: TGTGCCAGCAGTGAAGCCGGCCGCTACGTCAGGGGGAGCTATGGCTACACCTTC.